This TCR beta chain originates from a study of blood T cell repertoires in COVID-19. Participant reports of clinical history set cohort assignment. Germline CDR1 MNHEY, CDR2 SMNVEV (reference sequence). CDR3 length: 14 residues. With 6 bases removed from V and 5 bases from J, the gap between germline ends came to 16 bases. Authors' methods: Amplification of reference gene primers was used by the study to estimate nucleated cell counts. TCRdb's copy holds only in-frame clones and misses some; the assay was immunoSEQ multiplex PCR. V, J and clone size are those of that table, while D and trimming were read from the DNA. Of about 370,000 clones listed, roughly 92% were seen once; the top ten hold 0.8% to 0.9%.

The sample consisted of PBMCs or T cells enriched from blood (not recorded which). This clonotype was sampled from a woman between 40 and 50 years old who had been exposed to COVID-19. V is TRBV27 and J is TRBJ1-2; D perhaps matches TRBD1 (5 bases). The CDR3 coding sequence is TGTGCCAGCAGCCTAATGGGGGGGAGTTATGGCTACACCTTC. Amino acid sequence: CASSLMGGSYGYTF.